This T cell receptor (beta chain) was obtained from a study of identical twins. In its sample, this clonotype was seen a few times. The antigen is not known. Healthy Caucasians were all of the donors. A universal primer binding site was introduced by template switching. The final cDNA contained unique molecular identifiers. TCRdb reprocessed the 5' RACE reads with MiXCR, giving one entry per CDR3 protein. The table lists under 400,000 distinct CDR3 sequences, approximately 9.1% of them singletons. Study-level results: Within cord blood, abundant beta clonotypes carried fewer insertions, but memory repertoires showed no such trend. Twins showed weaker excess sharing in their beta out-of-frame sequences.

This clonotype was sampled from a woman between 45 and 65 years old in good health. Sequences were obtained from naive T cells sorted from blood.

The chain's CDR3 is CSATLPESYNEQFF. In nucleotides, the CDR3 is TGCAGTGCTACCCTCCCGGAATCCTACAATGAGCAGTTCTTC. The rearrangement joins TRBV20-1 to TRBJ2-1; unclear D gene. Looked up from germline, CDR1 is DFQATT and CDR2 is SNEGSKA (reference sequence). There are 14 residues in the CDR3. The V and J ends lost 4 bases and 1 base respectively, with 11 bases between them.